This TCR beta chain was sequenced during a study of cytomegalovirus exposure and HLA in healthy donors. Study-wide results and caveats: The study reported that TCR beta sequences accurately predicted HLA-A and HLA-B alleles in most subjects. The dataset shows that most TCR sequences were rare, while some public TCRs occurred in many donors.

Primers included in the PCR were 60 Vbeta and 13 Jbeta primers. Clones were read by immunoSEQ multiplex PCR, and TCRdb kept only the in-frame ones, dropping some. Of around 39,000 clones listed, 60% to 80% are singletons. About this clone itself: What it binds is unknown.

This CDR3 comprises 15 residues. V dropped 7 bases and J dropped 4; count of bases not matched to a gene: 11. Germline lookup yields CDR1 SGHTA and CDR2 FQGNSA. The source material was PBMCs. The genes are TRBV7-2 and TRBJ2-7; 9 bases agree with TRBD2. The receptor was derived from a man aged 25-40 years in good health and CMV-seronegative. The CDR3 sequence is CASTARAGGPYEQYF. The CDR3 DNA reads TGTGCCAGCACCGCCCGGGCGGGAGGGCCGTACGAGCAGTACTTC.